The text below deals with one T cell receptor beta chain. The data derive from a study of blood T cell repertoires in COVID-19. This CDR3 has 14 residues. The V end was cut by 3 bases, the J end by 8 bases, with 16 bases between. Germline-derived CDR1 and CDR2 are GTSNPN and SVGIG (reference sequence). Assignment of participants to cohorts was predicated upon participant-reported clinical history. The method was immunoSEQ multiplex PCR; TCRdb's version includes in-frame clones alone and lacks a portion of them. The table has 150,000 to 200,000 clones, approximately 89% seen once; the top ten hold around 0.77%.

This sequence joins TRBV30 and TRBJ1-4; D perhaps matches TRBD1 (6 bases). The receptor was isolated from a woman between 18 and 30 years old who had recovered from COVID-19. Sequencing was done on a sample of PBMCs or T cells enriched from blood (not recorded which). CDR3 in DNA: TGTGCCTGGAGCCCCGGGGGGCCCCACGAAAAACTGTTTTTT. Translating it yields CAWSPGGPHEKLFF. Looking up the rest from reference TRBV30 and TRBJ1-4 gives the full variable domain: SQTIHQWPATLVQPVGSPLSLECTVEGTSNPNLYWYRQAAGRGLQLLFYSVGIGQISSEVPQNLSASRPQDRQFILSSKKLLLSDSGFYLCAWSPGGPHEKLFFGSGTQLSVL.